The clone carrying this T cell receptor (beta chain) has at least ten counts. Its antigen is currently unknown. The ends lost 4 bases at V and 2 bases at J; junction bases unmatched: 6. CDR1 and CDR2 (germline): DFQATT, SNEGSKA (reference sequence). There are 15 residues in the CDR3. This sample stems from a study of neurological immune-mediated disorders. Study-wide results and limits: No CDR3 amino acid sequences recurred among expanded clones across subjects, suggesting private repertoires in all groups.

TCRdb analysed the 5' RACE reads with MiXCR anew, one entry per CDR3 protein. The sample lists approximately 37,000 distinct CDR3 sequences; roughly an eighth were seen once. This chain uses TRBV20-1 with TRBJ1-5, with TRBD1 identical over 9 bases. The sequence was obtained from a woman between 50 and 59 years old with HTLV-1-associated myelopathy (HAM/TSP). The material sequenced was PBMCs. The chain's CDR3 is CSAKPGQGGNQPQHF. The CDR3 coding sequence is TGCAGTGCTAAGCCGGGACAGGGTGGCAATCAGCCCCAGCATTTT.